This entry is about one T cell receptor (beta chain). Its antigen is currently unknown. Extracted RNA was reverse transcribed, and the resulting cDNA served as sequencing template. Using immunoSEQ multiplex PCR, the repertoire was profiled, and TCRdb retains in-frame clones only, with some absent. The repertoire includes about 210,000 clones, 35% to 40% of them detected once, and roughly 0.45% sits in the top ten. Treatment noted: oral pan-JAK inhibitor, 5-10 mg twice daily. Lesional scalp tissue (obtained by punch biopsy) and peripheral blood were collected from alopecia areata patients. This specimen belongs to a study of CD8+ T cells in alopecia areata. Study background: The drug, oral tofacitinib, was given to treated patients at 5 to 10 mg twice daily. Points from the study as a whole: Tofacitinib significantly reduced both scalp clonality and expanded CD8+ clones among the top 100. The presence of one nonresponder keeps the tie between baseline CD8+ expansion and response uncertain.

V was shortened by 2 bases and J by 6 bases, with 3 bases between the two germline ends. Germline V gives CDR1 SGHTA, CDR2 FQGNSA. The CDR3 has 11 residues. The genes are TRBV7-2 and TRBJ2-3, with unresolved D. The clonotype was recovered from a human donor with alopecia areata. The specimen was CD4+ T cells sorted from blood, collected between weeks 30 and 35, from a patient treated with tofacitinib. CDR3 nucleotides: TGTGCCAGCAGCTTACTGGATACGCAGTATTTT. Its protein product is CASSLLDTQYF.